What follows are 2 T cell receptor beta chains derived from one specimen sequenced in a study of blood T cell repertoires in COVID-19. Sequenced by immunoSEQ multiplex PCR; TCRdb stores in-frame clones only, minus some. The profile shows around 370,000 clones, around 87% of them singletons. Sequencing was done on a sample of peripheral blood. The receptor set was obtained from a woman between 45 and 65 years old with COVID-19, enrolled during active disease.

The chain carries TRBV5-6 and TRBJ1-1; D is unresolved. V was clipped by 0 bases and J by 5 bases, with 8 bases between them. The CDR3 spans 13 residues. Germline V gene data show CDR1 as SGHDT and CDR2 as YYEEEE. The CDR3 loop is CASSLESVTEAFF. The CDR3 bases are TGTGCCAGCAGCTTGGAGTCAGTGACTGAAGCTTTCTTT.

The rearrangement links TRBV27 to TRBJ1-5; the match to TRBD1 covers 10 bases. Germline V CDR1 and CDR2: MNHEY, SMNVEV (reference sequence). Germline trimming cut 3 bases from V and 3 bases from J; bases unmatched to any gene: 2. CDR3 length equals 15 residues. For the CDR3, the DNA is TGTGCCAGCAGTTTGACAGGGGGCATCAATCAGCCCCAGCATTTT. Translated, it gives CASSLTGGINQPQHF.